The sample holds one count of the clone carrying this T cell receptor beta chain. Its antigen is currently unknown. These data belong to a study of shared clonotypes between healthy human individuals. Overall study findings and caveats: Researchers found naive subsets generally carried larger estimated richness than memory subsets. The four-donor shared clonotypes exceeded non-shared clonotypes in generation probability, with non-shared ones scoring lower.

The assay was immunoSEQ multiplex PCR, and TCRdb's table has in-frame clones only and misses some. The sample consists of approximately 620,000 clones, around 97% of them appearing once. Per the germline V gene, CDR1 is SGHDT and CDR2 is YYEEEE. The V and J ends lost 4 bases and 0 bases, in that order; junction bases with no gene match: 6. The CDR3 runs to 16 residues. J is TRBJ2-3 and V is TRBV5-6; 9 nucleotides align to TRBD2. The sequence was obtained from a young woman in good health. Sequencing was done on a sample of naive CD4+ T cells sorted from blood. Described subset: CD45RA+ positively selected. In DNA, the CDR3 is TGTGCCAGCAGCAGTAATAGCGGGAGCAGCACAGATACGCAGTATTTT. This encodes CASSSNSGSSTDTQYF.